This TCR beta chain is drawn from a study of CD8+ T cells in alopecia areata. Sequencing relied on a cDNA template that was reverse transcribed from extracted RNA. Clones were sequenced by immunoSEQ multiplex PCR, and TCRdb holds only the in-frame ones, with some missing. The table includes approximately 110,000 clones, less than 75% detected once. Regarding treatment: oral pan-JAK inhibitor, 5-10 mg twice daily. The trim removed 6 bases at V and 0 bases at J, leaving 8 bases unmatched. From germline, CDR1 is MGHDK and CDR2 SYGVNS. The CDR3 contains 15 residues. The V call is TRBV25-1, the J call TRBJ2-7, with 7 nucleotides matching TRBD1. The specimen was CD8+ T cells sorted from blood, collected at week 24, from a patient treated with tofacitinib. This TCR came from a human donor with alopecia areata. The CDR3 sequence is CASSDDRESSYEQYF. The CDR3 DNA reads TGTGCCAGCAGCGACGACAGGGAGAGCTCCTACGAGCAGTACTTC.